This T cell receptor beta chain was documented in a study of OX40 agonist ivuxolimab in advanced cancers. For the study at large: Anti-PD-1, anti-PD-L1 or anti-CTLA-4 therapy given earlier was allowed, and approximately 40% had some.

Baseline, cycle 4 day 1, and cycle 7 day 1 were the blood sampling points. About this clone itself: Its target is unknown.

Whole-study results and caveats: CD4+ and CD8+ blood T cells expanded clonally by week 6 at 0.1 to 3.0 mg/kg. CD8+ T cells (on average) carried more expanded clones than CD4+ T cells.

The repertoire was sequenced with immunoSEQ multiplex PCR; TCRdb's copy has only in-frame clones and lacks some. The sample consists of fewer than 100,000 clones, roughly four fifths of them appearing once. The V gene lost 0 bases and the J gene lost 3 bases, with 12 bases spanning the gap. CDR3 length: 15 residues. CDR1 is SGHRS and CDR2 is YFSETQ in the germline V gene. The source of this sequence is an adult with an advanced solid tumor such as melanoma, head and neck, liver or kidney cancer. This sample comprised CD4+ or CD8+ T cells sorted from blood, obtained in a trial of the OX40 agonist ivuxolimab. The chain is built from TRBV5-1 and TRBJ1-1; D unclear. The CDR3 sequence: CASSLVAGVDTEAFF. The CDR3 nucleotides read TGCGCCAGCAGCTTGGTTGCCGGGGTTGACACTGAAGCTTTCTTT.